This TCR beta chain originates from a study of immune heterogeneity within non-small cell lung tumors. Germline assignment: CDR1 MNHEY and CDR2 SMNVEV (reference sequence). The CDR3 consists of 15 residues. The authors amplified TCR beta CDR3 by multiplex PCR with 32 V and 13 J primers. TCRdb reprocessed the multiplex PCR reads via MiXCR and lists one record per CDR3 protein. The sample lists some 19,000 distinct CDR3 sequences; roughly 29% were seen once. As concerns this clonotype: A clone one base away is much larger, so this may be a read error.

Samples each supplied around 600 ng of bulk tumor genomic DNA as template. The authors collected several far-apart biopsies from each primary tumor during surgery. Patients had untreated, newly diagnosed non-small cell lung cancer and underwent curative surgery. The sequenced sample was lung tumor tissue. The receptor comes from a man aged 40-49 years with non-small cell lung cancer. The chain recombines TRBV27 with TRBJ2-2; weak D call: TRBD2 (5 bases). CDR3 loop: CVSRPGLLNTGELFF. In DNA form, the CDR3 reads TGTGTCAGCAGACCCGGACTCTTGAACACCGGGGAGCTGTTTTTT.